The 10 T cell receptor beta chains below were found in one sample sequenced in a study of T cell responses to AZD1222 COVID-19 vaccine. Measured with immunoSEQ multiplex PCR; TCRdb has only the in-frame clones, and not every one. The sample table includes 150,000 or so clones. Sequencing was done on a sample of peripheral blood. These receptors came from an adult in good health.

The V call is TRBV11-3, the J call TRBJ2-3; TRBD1 matches 8 bases. Germline trimming cut 5 bases from V and 1 base from J; bases unmatched to any gene: 11. The CDR3 loop spans 17 amino acids. Germline V gene lookup returns CDR1 SGHNT and CDR2 YENEEA. The CDR3 protein is CASSPNAQGAGTDTQYF. Here the CDR3 DNA reads TGTGCCAGCAGCCCGAACGCCCAGGGGGCTGGCACAGATACGCAGTATTTT. The full variable domain, its missing parts supplied by reference TRBV11-3 and TRBJ2-3, is EAGVVQSPRYKIIEKKQPVAFWCNPISGHNTLYWYLQNLGQGPELLIRYENEEAVDDSQLPKDRFSAERLKGVDSTLKIQPAELGDSAVYLCASSPNAQGAGTDTQYFGPGTRLTVL.

This chain links TRBV28 with TRBJ2-7; D unclear. The V gene lost 2 bases and the J gene lost 5 bases, with 13 bases spanning the gap. Germline CDR1 and CDR2: MDHEN and SYDVKM. CDR3 length: 14 amino acids. The CDR3 nucleotides are TGTGCCAGCAGTTTAGATGGAAGGGTCCACGAGCAGTACTTC. Amino acids: CASSLDGRVHEQYF.

The chain has TRBV5-1 and TRBJ1-6, with TRBD1 matching over 10 bases. Germline V CDR1 and CDR2: SGHRS, YFSETQ. J gave up 8 bases and V 3 bases, and 8 bases lay outside the gene matches. The CDR3 totals 16 residues. The chain's CDR3 is CASSYGTGAMDSPLHF. For the CDR3, the DNA is TGCGCCAGCAGCTATGGGACAGGGGCAATGGATTCACCCCTCCACTTT.

The genes are TRBV11-2 and TRBJ2-2; a possible D gene is TRBD1 (6 bases). The CDR3 totals 13 residues. Germline V gene data show CDR1 as SGHAT and CDR2 as FQNNGV. Trimming removed 5 bases at V and 4 bases at J, with 8 bases between. The CDR3 nucleotides are TGTGCCAGCAGCGGACAGTTCACCGGGGAGCTGTTTTTT. Translating gives CASSGQFTGELFF. Complete variable domain (other parts from reference TRBV11-2 and TRBJ2-2): EAGVAQSPRYKIIEKRQSVAFWCNPISGHATLYWYQQILGQGPKLLIQFQNNGVVDDSQLPKDRFSAERLKGVDSTLKIQPAKLEDSAVYLCASSGQFTGELFFGEGSRLTVL.

The gene calls are TRBV9 and TRBJ1-4; D might be TRBD1 (5 bases). This CDR3 has 14 amino acids. Trimming shortened V by 4 bases and J by 8 bases, and 15 bases separated the two germline ends. The germline CDR1 and CDR2 sequences are SGDLS and YYNGEE. For the CDR3, the DNA is TGTGCCAGCAGCCCCTGGGGAGGGGTGGAAAAACTGTTTTTT. Translation gives CASSPWGGVEKLFF.

J is TRBJ2-7 and V is TRBV18, with TRBD2 identical over 10 bases. The CDR3 is made up of 15 amino acids. Germline V gives CDR1 KGHSH, CDR2 LQKENI. V shed 2 bases and J 6 bases; nucleotides not matched to a gene: 7. CDR3 residues: CASSPRSGGAFEQYF. In DNA form, the CDR3 reads TGTGCCAGCTCACCAAGAAGCGGGGGGGCTTTCGAGCAGTACTTC.

The rearrangement links TRBV7-7 to TRBJ2-1; TRBD2 might be the D (7 bases). With 5 bases removed from V and 6 bases from J, the gap between germline ends came to 17 bases. The CDR3 covers 15 residues. Germline-derived CDR1 and CDR2 are SSHAT and FNYEAQ (reference sequence). CDR3 nucleotide sequence: TGTGCCAGCAGCCCCTTCTTGGGGGGGGCCAATGAGCAGTTCTTC. It yields the protein CASSPFLGGANEQFF.

J is TRBJ1-1 and V is TRBV14; unclear D gene. Trimming stripped 3 bases from V and 0 bases from J, with 5 bases between. Germline values: CDR1 SGHDN, CDR2 FVKESK. The CDR3 consists of 13 residues. The CDR3 coding sequence is TGTGCCAGCAGCCAGGGTATGAACACTGAAGCTTTCTTT. It specifies CASSQGMNTEAFF.

V usage is TRBV3-1 (or the pseudogene TRBV3-2) and J usage is TRBJ1-4, with 9 bases aligning to TRBD1. The CDR3 spans 16 residues. The trim removed 4 bases at V and 8 bases at J, leaving 11 bases unmatched. CDR1 LGHDT and CDR2 YNNKEL come from the germline V gene (reference sequence). CDR3 in amino acids: CASSLRQQGAGEKLFF. Written as DNA, the CDR3 is TGTGCCAGCAGCCTCCGGCAACAGGGGGCTGGCGAAAAACTGTTTTTT.

The gene calls are TRBV28 and TRBJ1-1; 12 bases match TRBD1. J was trimmed by 0 bases and V by 3 bases; bases with no gene match: 5. Germline CDR1 MDHEN, CDR2 SYDVKM. This CDR3 comprises 17 residues. CDR3 sequence reads: CASSFPGTGGMNTEAFF. DNA for the CDR3: TGTGCCAGCAGTTTCCCCGGGACAGGGGGCATGAACACTGAAGCTTTCTTT.